A selection of T cell receptor beta chains follows, all from one sample in a study of blood T cell repertoires in COVID-19. Profiled with immunoSEQ multiplex PCR; TCRdb holds only in-frame clones, not every one. The sample shows about 94,000 clones, roughly 91% of them seen only once. The sample consisted of peripheral blood. The receptor set was obtained from an elderly woman with acute or convalescent COVID-19. Each CDR3 is given with its conserved first and last residue. D genes are given only for firm matches. Clone size appears in some rows only: once, few, many, or a class for an expanded clone.

j_gene: TRBJ2-7
v_gene: TRBV7-2
d_gene: TRBD2
abundance: .
CDR3nt: TGTGCCAGCAGCATGGGCGGGAGTAGATACGAGCAGTACTTC
CDR3aa: CASSMGGSRYEQYF

j_gene: TRBJ2-1
v_gene: TRBV9
d_gene: TRBD2
abundance: .
CDR3nt: TGTGCCAGCAGCCCCCCCTCAAGCGGGATGAGGAATGAGCAGTTCTTC
CDR3aa: CASSPPSSGMRNEQFF

j_gene: TRBJ2-3
v_gene: TRBV5-1
d_gene: TRBD1
abundance: .
CDR3nt: TGCGCCAGCAGCTTGGCCCTAAGACAGGGGGCAGATACGCAGTATTTT
CDR3aa: CASSLALRQGADTQYF

j_gene: TRBJ1-6
v_gene: TRBV30
d_gene: .
abundance: .
CDR3nt: TGTGCCTGGAGGTCTGGGGACACCGTCGAATCACCCCTCCACTTT
CDR3aa: CAWRSGDTVESPLHF

j_gene: TRBJ1-2
v_gene: TRBV11-2
d_gene: .
abundance: .
CDR3nt: TGTGCCAGCAGCCCCACCGGGGGCTACACCTTC
CDR3aa: CASSPTGGYTF

j_gene: TRBJ2-4
v_gene: TRBV6-5
d_gene: .
abundance: once
CDR3nt: TGTGCCAGCATGACAGGGAGGGCCAAAAACATTCAGTACTTC
CDR3aa: CASMTGRAKNIQYF

j_gene: TRBJ1-5
v_gene: TRBV27
d_gene: .
abundance: .
CDR3nt: TGTGCCAGCAGAGAAGGGGTGATCAGCAATCAGCCCCAGCATTTT
CDR3aa: CASREGVISNQPQHF

j_gene: TRBJ1-2
v_gene: TRBV7-3
d_gene: TRBD1
abundance: .
CDR3nt: TGTGCCAGCAGCCTGACAGGGTCGGATGGCTACACCTTC
CDR3aa: CASSLTGSDGYTF

j_gene: TRBJ1-1
v_gene: TRBV6-5
d_gene: TRBD1
abundance: .
CDR3nt: TGTGCCAGCAGTAGGGGGCGGAACACTGAAGCTTTCTTT
CDR3aa: CASSRGRNTEAFF

j_gene: TRBJ2-5
v_gene: TRBV20-1
d_gene: TRBD2
abundance: once
CDR3nt: TGCAGTGCTACGGGGGGGGAGACCCAGTACTTC
CDR3aa: CSATGGETQYF

j_gene: TRBJ2-3
v_gene: TRBV18
d_gene: TRBD2
abundance: .
CDR3nt: TGTGCCAGCTCACCACCGGAAACTAGCGGAAACCAGTATTTT
CDR3aa: CASSPPETSGNQYF

j_gene: TRBJ2-3
v_gene: TRBV7-9
d_gene: TRBD2
abundance: .
CDR3nt: TGTGCCAGCAGCCCCCCCACACTAGCGCCGAGCACAGATACGCAGTATTTT
CDR3aa: CASSPPTLAPSTDTQYF

j_gene: TRBJ2-3
v_gene: TRBV7-2
d_gene: TRBD2
abundance: .
CDR3nt: TGTGCCAGCAGCTTAGAGCGGGGGGCCGGAGATACGCAGTATTTT
CDR3aa: CASSLERGAGDTQYF

j_gene: TRBJ1-1
v_gene: TRBV25-1
d_gene: TRBD1
abundance: .
CDR3nt: TGTGCCAGCAGAGGGCAGGGGGGATTGGGCACTGAAGCTTTCTTT
CDR3aa: CASRGQGGLGTEAFF

j_gene: TRBJ2-5
v_gene: TRBV5-4
d_gene: .
abundance: .
CDR3nt: TGTGCCAGCAGCTTGGGGACTGGGCGGGTGGAGACCCAGTACTTC
CDR3aa: CASSLGTGRVETQYF

j_gene: TRBJ2-3
v_gene: TRBV5-1
d_gene: TRBD2
abundance: .
CDR3nt: TGCGCCAGCAGCTTGGGGACAGCGGGGGGCCCAGATACGCAGTATTTT
CDR3aa: CASSLGTAGGPDTQYF

j_gene: TRBJ1-4
v_gene: TRBV9
d_gene: .
abundance: once
CDR3nt: TGTGCCAGCAGCGGCCGGGCCCCGGGGGGGAATGAAAAACTGTTTTTT
CDR3aa: CASSGRAPGGNEKLFF

j_gene: TRBJ2-1
v_gene: TRBV14
d_gene: TRBD2
abundance: .
CDR3nt: TGTGCCAGCAGCCAAGGGGGGACTAGCCCCACTAATGAGCAGTTCTTC
CDR3aa: CASSQGGTSPTNEQFF

j_gene: TRBJ2-1
v_gene: TRBV11-3
d_gene: TRBD2
abundance: .
CDR3nt: TGTGCCAGCAGCTTCAGTTCGAGCGGGAGGGCCAATGAGCAGTTCTTC
CDR3aa: CASSFSSSGRANEQFF

j_gene: TRBJ1-1
v_gene: TRBV7-9
d_gene: .
abundance: .
CDR3nt: TGTGCCAGCAGCTTAGCGCCATCGGGTCCTGAAGCTTTCTTT
CDR3aa: CASSLAPSGPEAFF

j_gene: TRBJ2-7
v_gene: TRBV6-2/TRBV6-3
d_gene: .
abundance: .
CDR3nt: TGTGCCAGCAGCAAAAACAAGAACTACGAGCAGTACTTC
CDR3aa: CASSKNKNYEQYF

j_gene: TRBJ2-3
v_gene: TRBV12-3/TRBV12-4
d_gene: TRBD2
abundance: .
CDR3nt: TGTGCCAGCAGTCCGTCTCTAGCGGGAACGCAGTATTTT
CDR3aa: CASSPSLAGTQYF

j_gene: TRBJ1-2
v_gene: TRBV6-5
d_gene: TRBD1
abundance: once
CDR3nt: TGTGCCAGCAAAAGGGACAGCCTGTATGGCTACACCTTC
CDR3aa: CASKRDSLYGYTF

j_gene: TRBJ2-3
v_gene: TRBV6-2/TRBV6-3
d_gene: .
abundance: .
CDR3nt: TGTGCCAGCAGTTCCGCGGGGGCCCCCGTAGATACGCAGTATTTT
CDR3aa: CASSSAGAPVDTQYF

j_gene: TRBJ2-7
v_gene: TRBV7-9
d_gene: TRBD2
abundance: .
CDR3nt: TGTGCCAGCAGCTCACGCGGGACTAGTGGCGAGCAGTACTTC
CDR3aa: CASSSRGTSGEQYF

j_gene: TRBJ1-4
v_gene: TRBV9
d_gene: .
abundance: .
CDR3nt: TGTGCCAGCAGCCCAAGGGGATCACGTAATGAAAAACTGTTTTTT
CDR3aa: CASSPRGSRNEKLFF

j_gene: TRBJ1-3
v_gene: TRBV13
d_gene: TRBD1
abundance: .
CDR3nt: TGTGCCAGCAACAATCTCAACGACAGGGGAGGAAACACCATATATTTT
CDR3aa: CASNNLNDRGGNTIYF

j_gene: TRBJ2-6
v_gene: TRBV6-4
d_gene: TRBD1
abundance: .
CDR3nt: TGTGCCAACTGGGGGACAGGGGCTTTTGGGGCCAACGTCCTGACTTTC
CDR3aa: CANWGTGAFGANVLTF

j_gene: TRBJ2-5
v_gene: TRBV30
d_gene: TRBD2
abundance: .
CDR3nt: TGTGCCTCACGACTAGCGGGGGGGCAAGAGACCCAGTACTTC
CDR3aa: CASRLAGGQETQYF

j_gene: TRBJ1-1
v_gene: TRBV9
d_gene: .
abundance: .
CDR3nt: TGTGCCAGCAGCGTAGACATCTTCACTGAAGCTTTCTTT
CDR3aa: CASSVDIFTEAFF

j_gene: TRBJ1-1
v_gene: TRBV28
d_gene: TRBD1
abundance: .
CDR3nt: TGTGCCAGCAGAAGAAAGACAGGGGTGACTGAAGCTTTCTTT
CDR3aa: CASRRKTGVTEAFF

j_gene: TRBJ1-4
v_gene: TRBV5-6
d_gene: TRBD1
abundance: .
CDR3nt: TGTGCCAGCAGCTCCGGGACAGGGATTGGAAAACTGTTTTTT
CDR3aa: CASSSGTGIGKLFF

j_gene: TRBJ2-7
v_gene: TRBV30
d_gene: TRBD2
abundance: .
CDR3nt: TGTGCCTGGAGTCAATTCGGAGGGAGGGCCGAGCAGTACTTC
CDR3aa: CAWSQFGGRAEQYF

j_gene: TRBJ1-1
v_gene: TRBV7-3
d_gene: .
abundance: .
CDR3nt: TGTGCCAGCAGCTTAGGTCCACAGAACACTGAAGCTTTCTTT
CDR3aa: CASSLGPQNTEAFF

j_gene: TRBJ1-1
v_gene: TRBV5-4
d_gene: TRBD1
abundance: .
CDR3nt: TGTGCCAGCAGCTCTCGACAGGGCCAGAACACTGAAGCTTTCTTT
CDR3aa: CASSSRQGQNTEAFF

j_gene: TRBJ2-5
v_gene: TRBV29-1
d_gene: TRBD1
abundance: .
CDR3nt: TGCAGCGCGCACAGGGGGCGGGAGACCCAGTACTTC
CDR3aa: CSAHRGRETQYF

j_gene: TRBJ2-1
v_gene: TRBV15
d_gene: .
abundance: .
CDR3nt: TGTGCCACCAGCAGGCCCAAGGGGTCCTACAATGAGCAGTTCTTC
CDR3aa: CATSRPKGSYNEQFF

j_gene: TRBJ2-7
v_gene: TRBV7-8
d_gene: TRBD2
abundance: .
CDR3nt: TGTGCCAGCAGCCCCCGGGAGGAACGGGAGCAGTACTTC
CDR3aa: CASSPREEREQYF

j_gene: TRBJ1-2
v_gene: TRBV15
d_gene: .
abundance: .
CDR3nt: TGTGCCACCAGCAGAGGGGGCCAGGAAGCTGGCTACACCTTC
CDR3aa: CATSRGGQEAGYTF

j_gene: TRBJ1-5
v_gene: TRBV19
d_gene: .
abundance: .
CDR3nt: TGTGCCAGTAGTTCGTCCGGGACAAATAGCAATCAGCCCCAGCATTTT
CDR3aa: CASSSSGTNSNQPQHF

j_gene: TRBJ1-3
v_gene: TRBV4-2
d_gene: TRBD1
abundance: .
CDR3nt: TGTGCCAGCAGCCAGGACAGGGGGTCTGGAAACACCATATATTTT
CDR3aa: CASSQDRGSGNTIYF

j_gene: TRBJ1-1
v_gene: TRBV7-9
d_gene: .
abundance: .
CDR3nt: TGTGCCAGCAGCTTAACTAACTCGAACACTGAAGCTTTCTTT
CDR3aa: CASSLTNSNTEAFF

j_gene: TRBJ1-5
v_gene: TRBV19
d_gene: TRBD1
abundance: .
CDR3nt: TGTGCCAGTAGTACTCGGACAGGGGGCGCCGGGGGCAATCAGCCCCAGCATTTT
CDR3aa: CASSTRTGGAGGNQPQHF

j_gene: TRBJ2-3
v_gene: TRBV5-1
d_gene: TRBD2
abundance: .
CDR3nt: TGCGCCAGCAGCTTGTCGGGCAATAGCGGGAGTTCAGATACGCAGTATTTT
CDR3aa: CASSLSGNSGSSDTQYF

j_gene: TRBJ2-3
v_gene: TRBV14
d_gene: TRBD2
abundance: .
CDR3nt: TGTGCCAGCAGCCAAGATAGGCCTAGCGGGAGACCCATCCATACGCAGTATTTT
CDR3aa: CASSQDRPSGRPIHTQYF